A single sample gave rise to the 13 T cell receptor beta chains below, sequenced in a study of T-cell reconstitution after alpha-beta-depleted transplantation in children. The authors prepared the TCRbeta library with unique molecular identifiers. In TCRdb, the PCR reads were re-called with MiXCR into one record per CDR3 protein. The data contain 450,000 to 500,000 distinct CDR3 sequences, roughly an eighth of them singletons. Sample: PBMCs from the stem cell graft donor, taken from the stem cell graft. The receptor source for this set is a human donor who donated a stem cell graft to a child with combined immunodeficiency.

The CDR3 DNA reads as TGCAGTGCTATAACAGATTCCCGGGGCGAGCAGTACTTC. Its translation is CSAITDSRGEQYF. The chain carries TRBV20-1 and TRBJ2-7; D possibly corresponds to TRBD2 (5 bases). The CDR3 length is 13 residues. CDR1 is DFQATT and CDR2 is SNEGSKA in the germline V gene (reference sequence). V was clipped by 4 bases and J by 6 bases, with 16 bases between them.

The V call is TRBV7-3, the J call TRBJ1-2, with D unresolved. Per germline, CDR1 SGHTA and CDR2 FQGTGA. Trimming pared 0 bases from V and 4 bases from J, leaving 15 bases between. The CDR3 spans 16 residues. The CDR3 sequence is CASSLTGTEGSYGYTF. The DNA for the CDR3 is TGTGCCAGCAGCTTAACGGGCACGGAGGGAAGCTATGGCTACACCTTC.

This chain links TRBV7-8 with TRBJ2-7; 7 bases match TRBD1. The CDR3 runs 15 residues. The germline V gene has CDR1 SGHVS and CDR2 FQNEAQ. J gave up 5 bases and V 2 bases, and 9 bases lay outside the gene matches. CDR3 DNA: TGTGCCAGCAGCTTAACGGTGACAGGGTACCACGAGCAGTACTTC. Its translation: CASSLTVTGYHEQYF.

This clonotype was counted ten times or more. The chain links TRBV5-1 to TRBJ2-3; 7 bases align to TRBD2. This CDR3 spans 14 amino acids. CDR1 is SGHRS, CDR2 YFSETQ, per germline. V was clipped by 7 bases and J by 6 bases; unmatched bases: 11. CDR3 in amino acids: CASVWSGIGDTQYF. CDR3 nucleotides: TGCGCCAGCGTGTGGAGCGGGATCGGGGATACGCAGTATTTT.

This sequence joins TRBV20-1 and TRBJ2-1, with 16 bases matching TRBD2. J gave up 5 bases and V 1 base, and 8 bases lay outside the gene matches. This CDR3 has 18 amino acids. The germline V gene encodes CDR1 DFQATT and CDR2 SNEGSKA (reference sequence). CDR3 nucleotide sequence: TGCAGTGCTAGAGCCGGGACTAGCGGGAGGGCGTTCCACAATGAGCAGTTCTTC. As protein: CSARAGTSGRAFHNEQFF.

This clonotype appeared a few times. V gene TRBV5-4 combines with J gene TRBJ2-3; no definite D call. Between the trimmed V and J ends, which lost 5 bases and 0 bases, there was a span of 10 bases. CDR1 SGHNT and CDR2 YYREEE come from the germline V gene (reference sequence). This CDR3 comprises 14 residues. The CDR3 coding sequence is TGTGCCAGCAGGCCCGGTTGGAGCACAGATACGCAGTATTTT. Protein sequence: CASRPGWSTDTQYF.

This clonotype was seen a few times. V is TRBV28 and J is TRBJ1-4, with TRBD1 as a possible D gene (6 bases). The ends were cut back, 11 bases at V and 8 bases at J, with 21 bases in the middle. Germline V gene sequence: CDR1 MDHEN, CDR2 SYDVKM. The CDR3 runs 14 residues. This CDR3 reads CASQRAGVGEKLFF. The CDR3 DNA follows: TGTGCCTCCCAGAGGGCAGGGGTAGGGGAAAAACTGTTTTTT.

The table lists this clonotype with many counts. The chain couples TRBV6-5 to TRBJ1-2, with 11 bases matching TRBD1. CDR1 is MNHEY, CDR2 SVGAGI, per germline. V shed 7 bases and J 4 bases; nucleotides not matched to a gene: 5. The CDR3 loop spans 14 amino acids. The CDR3 sequence is CASTDGTGGYGYTF. CDR3 DNA sequence: TGTGCCAGCACCGACGGGACAGGGGGCTATGGCTACACCTTC.

The genes are TRBV9 and TRBJ2-1; D call uncertain. The CDR3 extends over 15 amino acids. CDR1 is SGDLS, CDR2 YYNGEE, per germline. V lost 0 bases and J lost 0, with 7 bases in between. CDR3 in DNA: TGTGCCAGCAGCGTAGGCATTAGCTCCTACAATGAGCAGTTCTTC. It codes for CASSVGISSYNEQFF.

This clonotype was counted a few times. V is TRBV18 and J is TRBJ2-7, with TRBD1 matching 10 bases. The V and J ends lost 0 bases and 6 bases, in that order; junction bases with no gene match: 5. CDR1 and CDR2 (germline): KGHSH, LQKENI. This CDR3 spans 15 amino acids. The CDR3 is CASSPPGQGFSEQYF. The CDR3 bases are TGTGCCAGCTCACCACCGGGACAGGGGTTCTCCGAGCAGTACTTC. The entire variable domain, with the rest obtained from reference TRBV18 and TRBJ2-7, is as follows: NAGVMQNPRHLVRRRGQEARLRCSPMKGHSHVYWYRQLPEEGLKFMVYLQKENIIDESGMPKERFSAEFPKEGPSILRIQQVVRGDSAAYFCASSPPGQGFSEQYFGPGTRLTVT.

In regard to this clonotype: Mismatch with germline at one junction end may stem from a read error. The chain couples TRBV27 to TRBJ2-1; 13 bases are a match to TRBD2. This CDR3 region has 15 residues. The germline CDR1 and CDR2 sequences are MNHEY and SMNVEV (reference sequence). This CDR3 is CASSSGLAGNNEEFF. The CDR3 nucleotides read TGTGCCAGCAGTTCGGGACTAGCGGGAAACAATGAGGAGTTCTTC.

This chain links TRBV7-2 with TRBJ1-1, with 7 bases that match TRBD1. Germline values: CDR1 SGHTA, CDR2 FQGNSA. The CDR3 has 15 residues. The J segment lost 4 bases and the V segment lost 0 bases, leaving 5 bases of the junction unmatched. Here the CDR3 DNA reads TGTGCCAGCAGCTTAGCGAGGACAGGATCCACTGAAGCTTTCTTT. Protein sequence: CASSLARTGSTEAFF.

This clonotype has more than one count but fewer than ten. The chain employs TRBV6-2 or TRBV6-3 and TRBJ2-7, with 9 bases fitting TRBD1. Looked up from germline, CDR1 is MNHEY and CDR2 is SVGEGT. The CDR3 sequence is 13 residues long. Trimming cost V 5 bases and J 6 bases; bases outside gene matches: 5. CDR3 sequence reads: CASSNTGGGEQYF. CDR3 in DNA: TGTGCCAGCAGTAACACAGGGGGCGGCGAGCAGTACTTC.